This T cell receptor (beta chain) was profiled in a study of cytomegalovirus exposure and HLA in healthy donors. Study findings and constraints: Presence/absence analysis assumed near-uniform sequencing depth across donors.

The CDR3 covers 15 residues. Germline lookup yields CDR1 MNHNS and CDR2 SASEGT. PCR employed 60 Vbeta and 13 Jbeta primers. TCRdb's copy holds only in-frame clones and misses some; the assay was immunoSEQ multiplex PCR. The sample shows 200,000 or so clones, more than 80% of them seen only once. As regards this clone: Its specificity is not known.

This clonotype was sampled from a woman between 45 and 60 years old in good health and CMV-seropositive. Material: PBMCs. V usage is TRBV6-1 and J usage is TRBJ2-5; 13 positions agree with TRBD2. The DNA end favors TRBJ2-7, so the J call may be wrong. The CDR3 bases are TGTGCCAGCAGTGTGGGACTAGCGGGGTCCTACGAGCAGTACTTC. It yields the protein CASSVGLAGSYEQYF.